This is a list of T cell receptor beta chains from one sample in a study of cytomegalovirus exposure and HLA in healthy donors. Profiled with immunoSEQ multiplex PCR; TCRdb holds only in-frame clones, not every one. The sample lists over 100,000 clones; less than 90% were seen once. Sequenced: PBMCs. These receptors were collected from a middle-aged man in good health and CMV-seronegative. CDR3s include the opening cysteine and the closing phenylalanine or tryptophan. A D gene is named only where the DNA matches it firmly. Expanded clones are given a class, and other clones once, few, many or no size at all.

CDR3 protein	CDR3 DNA	V gene	clone size	J gene	D gene
CASSPLNDEQFF	TGCGCCAGCAGCCCGCTAAACGATGAGCAGTTCTTC	TRBV5-1	NA	TRBJ2-1	NA
CASSKNPGTGPYGYTF	TGTGCCAGCAGTAAAAACCCCGGGACAGGCCCTTATGGCTACACCTTC	TRBV27	NA	TRBJ1-2	TRBD1
CASSTGLAGGPFSDTGELFF	TGTGCCAGCAGTACCGGACTAGCGGGGGGGCCCTTCTCGGACACCGGGGAGCTGTTTTTT	TRBV27	NA	TRBJ2-2	TRBD2
CASSLRLLAGADTQYF	TGTGCCAGTAGTCTACGACTACTAGCGGGAGCAGATACGCAGTATTTT	TRBV19	NA	TRBJ2-3	TRBD2
CASSSGGGSQETQYF	TGTGCCAGCAGCTCTGGCGGGGGGTCCCAAGAGACCCAGTACTTC	TRBV7-9	once	TRBJ2-5	TRBD2
CSVAGGAFGYTF	TGCAGCGTTGCGGGGGGCGCTTTTGGCTACACCTTC	TRBV29-1	NA	TRBJ1-2	NA
CASSLSINYGYTF	TGTGCCAGCAGCCTGAGTATTAACTATGGCTACACCTTC	TRBV11-2	few	TRBJ1-2	NA
CASSQVGSRPYEQYF	TGTGCCAGCAGCCAAGTAGGGAGTCGGCCCTACGAGCAGTACTTC	TRBV4-2	NA	TRBJ2-7	NA
CAISEVRYGYTF	TGTGCCATCAGTGAGGTTAGATATGGCTACACCTTC	TRBV10-3	NA	TRBJ1-2	NA
CASSLGPPYEQYF	TGTGCCAGCAGCTTGGGGCCACCCTACGAGCAGTACTTC	TRBV5-4	few	TRBJ2-7	NA
CAVRVAYGYTF	TGTGCCGTACGGGTCGCTTATGGCTACACCTTC	TRBV2	NA	TRBJ1-2	NA
CASSELRYSGNTIYF	TGTGCCAGCAGTGAACTCCGGTACTCTGGAAACACCATATATTTT	TRBV2	NA	TRBJ1-3	NA
CASWGTGGYTF	TGTGCCAGCTGGGGGACAGGTGGCTACACCTTC	TRBV25-1	NA	TRBJ1-2	TRBD1
CASSQTGGGQPQHF	TGTGCCAGCAGTCAAACAGGGGGAGGGCAGCCCCAGCATTTT	TRBV25-1	NA	TRBJ1-5	TRBD1
CASRTWGLYDEQFF	TGTGCCAGCCGCACATGGGGACTCTACGATGAGCAGTTCTTC	TRBV10-3	NA	TRBJ2-1	NA
CASSLAGSGGYTF	TGTGCCAGCAGCTTAGCCGGCTCGGGAGGCTACACCTTC	TRBV7-2	few	TRBJ1-2	NA
CASSPFGGDTEAFF	TGTGCCAGCAGCCCCTTCGGGGGGGACACTGAAGCTTTCTTT	TRBV7-2	NA	TRBJ1-1	NA
CASSVRDYTDTQYF	TGTGCCAGCAGCGTCCGGGACTACACAGATACGCAGTATTTT	TRBV7-2	NA	TRBJ2-3	TRBD2
CASRGQGQINYGYTF	TGCGCCAGCAGGGGACAGGGGCAAATTAACTATGGCTACACCTTC	TRBV5-1	few	TRBJ1-2	TRBD1
CAWSVPDRLNTEAFF	TGTGCCTGGAGTGTACCGGACAGGTTGAACACTGAAGCTTTCTTT	TRBV30	NA	TRBJ1-1	TRBD1
CASSLNIAGGNEQFF	TGTGCCAGCAGCTTAAACATAGCGGGAGGGAATGAGCAGTTCTTC	TRBV11-2	NA	TRBJ2-1	TRBD2
CASNPGGLSPYNEQFF	TGTGCCAGCAACCCGGGCGGGCTCTCCCCCTACAATGAGCAGTTCTTC	TRBV27	NA	TRBJ2-1	NA
CASSQTGTSRNEQFF	TGCGCCAGCAGCCAAACCGGGACTAGCAGGAATGAGCAGTTCTTC	TRBV4-1	NA	TRBJ2-1	TRBD2
CASSLGSRLEAFF	TGCGCCAGCAGCCTAGGATCTAGGCTTGAAGCTTTCTTT	TRBV5-1	NA	TRBJ1-1	NA
CASSPPDRVATEAFF	TGTGCCAGCAGTCCACCGGACAGGGTGGCCACTGAAGCTTTCTTT	TRBV27	NA	TRBJ1-1	TRBD1
CASSHRDSEIEAFF	TGTGCCAGCAGCCACCGGGACTCGGAGATTGAAGCTTTCTTT	TRBV7-9	NA	TRBJ1-1	NA
CASRAPGQGAGNTIYF	TGTGCCAGCAGGGCACCGGGACAGGGGGCTGGAAACACCATATATTTT	TRBV6-6	NA	TRBJ1-3	TRBD1
CASSQDGTSGNEQYF	TGCGCCAGCAGCCAAGACGGGACTAGCGGAAACGAGCAGTACTTC	TRBV4-3	NA	TRBJ2-7	TRBD2
CASTANTGELFF	TGTGCCAGTACCGCGAACACCGGGGAGCTGTTTTTT	TRBV19	once	TRBJ2-2	NA
CASSATKLAGGREQYF	TGTGCCAGCTCAGCCACCAAACTAGCGGGGGGCCGGGAGCAGTACTTC	TRBV18	NA	TRBJ2-7	TRBD2
CSVVSVGQGQGEQYF	TGCAGCGTTGTGAGTGTTGGACAGGGGCAAGGTGAGCAGTACTTC	TRBV29-1	NA	TRBJ2-7	TRBD1
CASSLGGTVYSGANVLTF	TGTGCCAGCAGCTTAGGAGGGACAGTTTACTCTGGGGCCAACGTCCTGACTTTC	TRBV13	NA	TRBJ2-6	TRBD1
CASTTTGLLAYEQYF	TGTGCCAGCACAACCACCGGACTTCTTGCCTACGAGCAGTACTTC	TRBV7-9	NA	TRBJ2-7	NA
CASSQQGASNQPQHF	TGCGCCAGCAGCCAACAAGGGGCTAGCAATCAGCCCCAGCATTTT	TRBV4-1	once	TRBJ1-5	NA
CASSLTRGTEAFF	TGTGCCAGCTCACTCACCCGGGGCACTGAAGCTTTCTTT	TRBV18	NA	TRBJ1-1	NA
CASSSPGTAYDNEQFF	TGTGCCAGCAGCTCCCCCGGGACAGCCTACGACAATGAGCAGTTCTTC	TRBV7-3	NA	TRBJ2-1	TRBD1
CASSTTHLLQPAGYGYTF	TGTGCCAGCAGCACAACCCACCTTCTACAGCCGGCGGGCTATGGCTACACCTTC	TRBV7-9	NA	TRBJ1-2	NA